These T cell receptor beta chains were read from a single sample in a study of cytomegalovirus exposure and HLA in healthy donors. TCRdb's copy holds only in-frame clones and misses some; the assay was immunoSEQ multiplex PCR. The sample consists of 140,000 or so clones, roughly 70% of them appearing once. The sequenced sample consisted of PBMCs. Receptors originate from a man in his sixties in good health and CMV-seronegative. Each CDR3 is given without its conserved first and last residue. The order of the fields is V gene, CDR3 protein.

TRBV5-4 | ASSLVGGETQY
TRBV5-1 | ASSSTSGSYNEQF
TRBV21-1 | ASRGIAGGPLCEQY
TRBV29-1 | SAFPGGRDMNTEAF
TRBV5-4 | ASSLVRGGEAGELF
TRBV27 | ASSLLGQSYEQY
TRBV28 | ASSLVGGPGNEQF
TRBV19 | ASSQSDRDGSPLH
TRBV15 | ATSSRTGSTDTQY
TRBV5-1 | ASSPPPGQGTYNEQF
TRBV28 | ASSLSGVDGYT
TRBV5-4 | ASRRDSTSPSWGTDTQY
TRBV27 | ASSSGTRISGNTIY
TRBV4-1 | ASSQLAGPWNEQF
TRBV7-6 | ASSLGQAGSYNEQF
TRBV9 | ASSPSRGANEKLF
TRBV7-6 | ASSLAGQAITGELF
TRBV5-4 | ASSQDRNTEAF
TRBV30 | AWSSDGGEQY
TRBV30 | AWSVRSSGVAKNIQY
TRBV28 | ASSLVPSYNEQF
TRBV30 | AWSVHNRGRGGYT
TRBV5-1 | ASSLVATAGALGNTIY
TRBV4-3 | ASSQDSTWQETQY
TRBV27 | ASRLRPSGLAGSGADTQY
TRBV27 | ASSPTGAGAYEQY
TRBV6-1 | ASSAASGRDTQY
TRBV27 | ASSQGTGELF
TRBV5-5 | ASSLTLAGVGEQY
TRBV27 | ASSFGQGGEDIQY
TRBV7-3 | ASSQTGDSGNTIY
TRBV28 | ASNVGGAQETQY
TRBV11-2 | ASSVSGASTDTQY
TRBV30 | AWTPRQGGTEAF
TRBV5-1 | ASSLGQEETQY
TRBV5-1 | ASSLGGQETQY
TRBV19 | ASSIADRGPIHRQPQH
TRBV27 | ASSFATSGRALMGEQF
TRBV7-2 | ASSRDNSPLH
TRBV7-2 | ASSYDQVISGNTIY
TRBV2 | ASSPTGFDEQF
TRBV7-9 | ASSLRRQGRSAEAF
TRBV29-1 | SVEVATGRTDTQY
TRBV28 | ASGRSPGRETQY
TRBV6-5 | ASSTGFNQPQH
TRBV9 | ASSVGGDGRYYGANVLT
TRBV30 | AWSGDRDQPQH
TRBV5-5 | ASSLFRGDSDTQY
TRBV6-1 | ASSEAHSFSYEQY
TRBV11-2 | ASRKLAGGETQY
TRBV20-1 | SAKTVYGYT
TRBV30 | ASSGERDSPLH
TRBV25-1 | ASSETRVQETQY
TRBV19 | ASHTTGEEAF